A selection of T cell receptor beta chains follows, all from one sample in a study of cytomegalovirus exposure and HLA in healthy donors. Profiled with immunoSEQ multiplex PCR; TCRdb holds only in-frame clones, not every one. The sample includes roughly 180,000 clones, approximately 9.5% seen only once; the top ten take roughly 1.3%. Sample: PBMCs. These receptors were taken from a woman under 40 in good health and CMV-seropositive. Each CDR3 is given with its conserved first and last residue. Each record gives: V gene, clone size, D gene, J gene, CDR3 DNA, CDR3 protein. A D gene is named only where the DNA matches it firmly. Clone size appears in some rows only: once, few, many, or a class for an expanded clone.

>TRBV7-6|NA|TRBD2|TRBJ2-5
TGTGCCAGCAGCTCCGGACTAGCGGGAGTGCTCGAGACCCAGTACTTC
CASSSGLAGVLETQYF
>TRBV2|NA|NA|TRBJ2-7
TGTGCCAGCAGTGAAAGGTCACAGCCGCTCTCCTACGAGCAGTACTTC
CASSERSQPLSYEQYF
>TRBV2|NA|TRBD2|TRBJ2-7
TGTGCCAGCAGACTAGCGGGAGTCGAGCAGTACTTC
CASRLAGVEQYF
>TRBV14|NA|NA|TRBJ1-2
TGTGCCAGCAGCCTTAGACCGGGACTTAACTATGGCTACACCTTC
CASSLRPGLNYGYTF
>TRBV10-3|few|NA|TRBJ2-3
TGTGCCATCAGTGAGGGGTCCGGGGATACGCAGTATTTT
CAISEGSGDTQYF
>TRBV7-6|medium-sized|TRBD1|TRBJ2-7
TGTGCCAGCAGCTTACAGGGGGCGGCCTACGAGCAGTACTTC
CASSLQGAAYEQYF
>TRBV6-5|few|NA|TRBJ1-3
TGTGCCAGCAGTTACAGGGGTGGAAACACCATATATTTT
CASSYRGGNTIYF
>TRBV30|few|TRBD2|TRBJ2-3
TGTGCCTGGAGTCCCTGGACTAGCGGGAGCCTAGATACGCAGTATTTT
CAWSPWTSGSLDTQYF
>TRBV5-1|NA|TRBD2|TRBJ2-7
TGCGCCAGCAGCTTGGTTCTAGCGGAGTCCTACGAGCAGTACTTC
CASSLVLAESYEQYF
>TRBV27|few|TRBD1|TRBJ2-1
TGTGCCAGCAGTTTATCATTTGGACAGGGTATCCTCAGCTCCTACAATGAGCAGTTCTTC
CASSLSFGQGILSSYNEQFF
>TRBV18|few|NA|TRBJ2-2
TGTGCCAGCTCGCGACTAGAGAACACCGGGGAGCTGTTTTTT
CASSRLENTGELFF
>TRBV5-6|NA|TRBD2|TRBJ2-5
TGTGCCAGCAGCAGGGAGGGAGTGCGGGGCCAAGAGACCCAGTACTTC
CASSREGVRGQETQYF
>TRBV19|few|NA|TRBJ1-5
TGTGCCAGTAGTATAGGAGGAGGGGCGGGCGGCAATCAGCCCCAGCATTTT
CASSIGGGAGGNQPQHF
>TRBV5-1|few|TRBD2|TRBJ2-3
TGCGCCAGCAGCCCCGGGACTAGCAAAGATACGCAGTATTTT
CASSPGTSKDTQYF
>TRBV25-1|few|TRBD1|TRBJ2-1
TGTGCCAGCAGTGGCACAGGGGTCAATGAGCAGTTCTTC
CASSGTGVNEQFF
>TRBV30|few|NA|TRBJ2-3
TGTGCCTGGAGTGGACACACACAGAATACGCAGTATTTT
CAWSGHTQNTQYF
>TRBV29-1|NA|NA|TRBJ1-5
TGCAGCGCCGCTACAGGGATCGAACAGCCCCAGCATTTT
CSAATGIEQPQHF
>TRBV5-1|few|NA|TRBJ1-5
TGCGCCAGCAGCTTGGGGGGAGTAACGGCGTCCAATCAGCCCCAGCATTTT
CASSLGGVTASNQPQHF
>TRBV18|NA|TRBD1|TRBJ1-4
TGTGCCAGCTCACCCGACCCCGGGAAAGGGGGCGATAATGAAAAACTGTTTTTT
CASSPDPGKGGDNEKLFF
>TRBV9|few|TRBD2|TRBJ2-1
TGTGCCAGCAGCGTAGACGCTAGCGGGAGGTTTGAGCAGTTCTTC
CASSVDASGRFEQFF
>TRBV6-5|few|NA|TRBJ2-3
TGTGCCAGCAGTTACCAACCGGGAGGCACAGATACGCAGTATTTT
CASSYQPGGTDTQYF
>TRBV18|few|TRBD1|TRBJ2-1
TGTGCCAGCTTCTCGGGACAGGTATCCAATGAGCAGTTCTTC
CASFSGQVSNEQFF
>TRBV4-1|NA|TRBD1|TRBJ1-5
TGCGCCAGCAGCCCAGGGACAGCTAGCAATCAGCCCCAGCATTTT
CASSPGTASNQPQHF
>TRBV5-1|NA|NA|TRBJ2-3
TGCGCCAGCAGCTCCCAAGCCACAGATACGCAGTATTTT
CASSSQATDTQYF
>TRBV4-1|NA|TRBD2|TRBJ2-3
TGCGCCAGCAGCCCGAGGGGAGCGGGAGGGCCAACAGATACGCAGTATTTT
CASSPRGAGGPTDTQYF
>TRBV5-4|NA|NA|TRBJ1-3
TGTGCCAGCAGCTGGAAAGGAGCTGGAAACACCATATATTTT
CASSWKGAGNTIYF
>TRBV2|NA|TRBD2|TRBJ2-5
TGTGCCAGCAGTGAATTGGGGTCTAGCGGTCAAGAGACCCAGTACTTC
CASSELGSSGQETQYF
>TRBV5-6|NA|NA|TRBJ1-4
TGTGCCAGCAGCCAAGGGCGGACAGTCGAAAAACTGTTTTTT
CASSQGRTVEKLFF
>TRBV10-1|NA|NA|TRBJ1-1
TGCGCCAGCAGTGAGACGGGAGGAACGATCACTGAAGCTTTCTTT
CASSETGGTITEAFF
>TRBV28|few|TRBD2|TRBJ2-1
TGTGCCAGCAGTTTATCCCCGGGACTAGCGGGAGCCTACAATGAGCAGTTCTTC
CASSLSPGLAGAYNEQFF
>TRBV19|NA|NA|TRBJ2-1
TGTGCCAGTAGTACAGACAGTTCCTTCTACAATGAGCAGTTCTTC
CASSTDSSFYNEQFF
>TRBV19|few|TRBD2|TRBJ2-7
TGTGCCAGTAGTATCCTCGCCGGGACTATTTACTACGAGCAGTACTTC
CASSILAGTIYYEQYF
>TRBV10-2|few|TRBD1|TRBJ1-4
TGCGCCAGCAGTGAGCAGGGGGCGCAAAAACTGTTTTTT
CASSEQGAQKLFF
>TRBV9|many|TRBD1|TRBJ1-1
TGTGCCAGCAGCTTTGCACAGGGGACTGAAGCTTTCTTT
CASSFAQGTEAFF
>TRBV5-1|few|NA|TRBJ2-3
TGCGCCAGCAGCTTGAATCTGGGAGTAATAGGCACAGATACGCAGTATTTT
CASSLNLGVIGTDTQYF
>TRBV2|NA|NA|TRBJ1-2
TGTGCCAGCAGTGACAGACTATACTATGGCTACACCTTC
CASSDRLYYGYTF
>TRBV6-1|few|NA|TRBJ2-3
TGTGCCAGCTGGAGACAGGGCACAGATACGCAGTATTTT
CASWRQGTDTQYF
>TRBV19|NA|TRBD1|TRBJ2-3
TGTGCCTCAAAACGGGGGACAGGGGGTTATACGCAGTATTTT
CASKRGTGGYTQYF
>TRBV18|NA|TRBD2|TRBJ2-7
TGTGCCAGCTCCCTAATCCGGACTAGCGGGACGGGGGAGCAGTACTTC
CASSLIRTSGTGEQYF